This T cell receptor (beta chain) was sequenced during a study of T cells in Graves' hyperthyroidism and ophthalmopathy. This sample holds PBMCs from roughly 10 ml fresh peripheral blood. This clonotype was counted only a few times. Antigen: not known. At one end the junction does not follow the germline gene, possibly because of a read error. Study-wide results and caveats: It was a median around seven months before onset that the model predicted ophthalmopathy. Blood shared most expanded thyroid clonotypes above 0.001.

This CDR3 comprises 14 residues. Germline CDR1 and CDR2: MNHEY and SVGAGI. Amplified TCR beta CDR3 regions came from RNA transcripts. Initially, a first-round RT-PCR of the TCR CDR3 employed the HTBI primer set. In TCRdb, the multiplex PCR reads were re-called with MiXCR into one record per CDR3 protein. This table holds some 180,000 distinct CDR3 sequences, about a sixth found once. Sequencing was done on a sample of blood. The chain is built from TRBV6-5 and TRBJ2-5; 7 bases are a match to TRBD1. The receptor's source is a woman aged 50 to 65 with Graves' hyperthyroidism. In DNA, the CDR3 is TGTGCCAGCAGTTACGGGGACAGACAAGAGACCCAGTACTTT. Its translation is CASSYGDRQETQYF.